These 22 T cell receptor beta chains originate from one sample sequenced in a study of CD8 T cells in Susac syndrome. Random hexamers were used to reverse transcribe about 0.45 to 1 ug of RNA. Each CDR3 protein gets one entry after TCRdb re-called the immunoSEQ multiplex PCR reads with MiXCR. The table lists around 50,000 distinct CDR3 sequences, 80% to 95% of them singletons. The sample was CD8+ T cells from PBMCs. These TCRs come from a human donor in good health.

The chain carries TRBV2 and TRBJ1-1, with D unresolved. Germline CDR1 SNHLY, CDR2 FYNNEI. The CDR3 consists of 12 residues. Trimming took off 3 bases at V and 7 bases at J, with 9 bases between the two ends. CDR3 in DNA: TGTGCCAGCAGTGACCTTGGTATTGAAGCTTTCTTT. It codes for CASSDLGIEAFF.

The rearrangement links TRBV19 to TRBJ2-1, with 7 nucleotides matching TRBD2. The germline V gene encodes CDR1 LNHDA and CDR2 SQIVND (reference sequence). The junction had 3 bases not matched to a gene; V was cut back by 6 bases and J by 1 base. The CDR3 runs to 14 residues. CDR3 amino acids: CASSLAASYNEQFF. Here the CDR3 DNA reads TGTGCCAGTAGCCTAGCGGCTTCCTACAATGAGCAGTTCTTC.

This chain connects TRBV3-1 to TRBJ2-3; the D gene is possibly TRBD2 (6 bases). The CDR3 has 16 amino acids. Per the germline V gene, CDR1 is LGHDT and CDR2 is YNNKEL (reference sequence). The V gene lost 4 bases and the J gene lost 5 bases, with 19 bases spanning the gap. The CDR3 nucleotides are TGTGCCAGCAGCCCTCTTGGGGGGAGGTCAAAAGATACGCAGTATTTT. Amino acid sequence: CASSPLGGRSKDTQYF.

This chain links TRBV12-3 or TRBV12-4 with TRBJ2-7, with TRBD2 as a possible D gene (5 bases). The CDR3 contains 16 residues. V was clipped by 2 bases and J by 2 bases, with 16 bases between them. The CDR3 region has the DNA TGTGCCAGCAGTTTAAAAACTAGAATTTCACCCTACGAGCAGTACTTC. This codes for CASSLKTRISPYEQYF.

This clonotype came up once. This chain links TRBV10-2 with TRBJ2-7; 11 nucleotides line up with TRBD1. The germline V gene encodes CDR1 WSHSY and CDR2 SAAADI. V was clipped by 3 bases and J by 5 bases; unmatched bases: 12. The length of the CDR3 is 17 residues. The CDR3 nucleotides read TGCGCCAGCAGTGACGGGACAGGGGGACTCCGGGAGAACGAGCAGTACTTC. Protein product: CASSDGTGGLRENEQYF.

Remarks on this clonotype: Mismatch with germline at one junction end may stem from a read error. This chain connects TRBV11-2 to TRBJ1-1, with TRBD1 matching over 12 bases. This CDR3 has 15 residues. In germline, CDR1 is SGHAT, CDR2 FQNNGV. CDR3 sequence: CASNLDGTGGLEAFF. The CDR3 DNA reads TGTGCCAGCAACTTAGACGGGACAGGGGGCCTTGAAGCTTTCTTT.

The V gene is TRBV6-4, the J gene TRBJ2-1; D is unresolved. Germline V lookup: CDR1 MRHNA, CDR2 SNTAGT. CDR3 length: 14 amino acids. V lost 0 bases to trimming and J lost 10 bases, with 13 bases between them. The CDR3, as DNA: TGTGCCAGCAGTGACTCGAATGCTCTCGGGGAGCAGTTCTTC. Residues: CASSDSNALGEQFF.

V gene TRBV12-3 or TRBV12-4 combines with J gene TRBJ2-7, with unresolved D. V lost 3 bases and J lost 0, with 9 bases in between. The CDR3 extends over 14 amino acids. The CDR3 region has the DNA TGTGCCAGCAGTTTTGACGTAAGCTCCTACGAGCAGTACTTC. Translating gives CASSFDVSSYEQYF.

This chain joins TRBV14 and TRBJ2-1; D may match TRBD1 or TRBD2 (5 bases each). Trimming removed 1 base from V and 2 bases from J, with 12 bases in between. The CDR3 covers 16 residues. Per germline, CDR1 SGHDN and CDR2 FVKESK. The CDR3 loop is CASSQAYTGPYNEQFF. The DNA of the CDR3 is TGTGCCAGCAGCCAAGCCTACACGGGACCCTACAATGAGCAGTTCTTC.

V and J are TRBV11-2 and TRBJ2-7; perhaps TRBD2 as D (6 bases). V was clipped by 1 base and J by 1 base, with 11 bases between them. The CDR3 is 15 residues long. The germline V gene encodes CDR1 SGHAT and CDR2 FQNNGV. Written as DNA, the CDR3 is TGTGCCAGCAGCTTAGTAGCGGCCGCTTCCTACGAGCAGTACTTC. Encoded protein: CASSLVAAASYEQYF.

The rearrangement joins TRBV20-1 to TRBJ2-3; 8 positions match TRBD2. The CDR3 length is 18 residues. The germline gives CDR1 DFQATT, CDR2 SNEGSKA (reference sequence). Trimming cost V 6 bases and J 1 base; bases outside gene matches: 18. CDR3: CSAQKGFWREDGTDTQYF. DNA of the CDR3: TGCAGTGCCCAGAAAGGGTTCTGGCGGGAGGATGGCACAGATACGCAGTATTTT.

The J gene is TRBJ2-5, the V gene TRBV4-2; D perhaps matches TRBD2 (6 bases). This CDR3 spans 14 amino acids. In germline, CDR1 is LGHNA, CDR2 YNFKEQ. The V and J ends lost 6 bases and 2 bases respectively, with 13 bases between them. CDR3 protein: CASRNPSEQETQYF. The DNA of the CDR3 is TGTGCCAGCAGAAATCCTAGCGAGCAAGAGACCCAGTACTTC.

The chain is built from TRBV5-1 and TRBJ1-1; D is unclear. Trimming took 6 bases from V and 0 from J, leaving 9 bases between them. The germline CDR1 and CDR2 sequences are SGHRS and YFSETQ. The CDR3 contains 13 residues. The CDR3 nucleotides read TGCGCCAGCACCCTATCGGTGAACACTGAAGCTTTCTTT. Translation: CASTLSVNTEAFF.

The chain has TRBV27 and TRBJ2-7; tentatively, D is TRBD1 (6 bases). V gave up 3 bases and J gave up 7 bases, with 16 bases separating them. CDR3 length: 14 amino acids. Germline V lookup: CDR1 MNHEY, CDR2 SMNVEV (reference sequence). CDR3 in DNA: TGTGCCAGCAGTTTTGTTGACAGGTACATGGAGCAGTACTTC. Translated, it gives CASSFVDRYMEQYF.

V and J are TRBV20-1 and TRBJ2-5; the match to TRBD1 covers 8 bases. Germline CDR1 reads DFQATT; CDR2 reads SNEGSKA (reference sequence). This CDR3 contains 12 residues. Germline trimming cut 5 bases from V and 5 bases from J; bases unmatched to any gene: 4. CDR3 coding DNA: TGCAGTGCTCATGGACAGGGTGAGACCCAGTACTTC. Translating it yields CSAHGQGETQYF.

The chain uses TRBV16 and TRBJ2-2, with a tentative D call TRBD2 (5 bases). The germline gives CDR1 KGHSY, CDR2 FQNENV. Trimming removed 2 bases at V and 5 bases at J, with 6 bases between. This CDR3 is 13 amino acids long. As DNA, the CDR3 is TGTGCCAGCAGCCAAACGGGAACCGGGGAGCTGTTTTTT. Its translation is CASSQTGTGELFF.

This chain uses TRBV5-4 with TRBJ2-7; D may be TRBD1 or TRBD2 (5 bases each). The CDR3 totals 15 residues. V was trimmed by 4 bases and J by 1 base, leaving 15 bases between them. The germline gives CDR1 SGHNT, CDR2 YYREEE (reference sequence). The CDR3 reads CASSLRDGLSYEQYF. The CDR3 DNA reads as TGTGCCAGCAGCCTCCGGGACGGATTATCCTACGAGCAGTACTTC.

The rearrangement links TRBV12-3 or TRBV12-4 to TRBJ2-7; 9 bases agree with TRBD1. J was trimmed by 3 bases and V by 4 bases; bases with no gene match: 4. The CDR3 totals 14 residues. The CDR3 reads CASSSPGQGYEQYF. CDR3 bases: TGTGCCAGCAGTTCTCCGGGACAGGGCTACGAGCAGTACTTC.

The V gene is TRBV19, the J gene TRBJ2-4; 7 bases are shared with TRBD2. This CDR3 spans 17 amino acids. The germline CDR1 and CDR2 sequences are LNHDA and SQIVND (reference sequence). Trimming cost V 5 bases and J 3 bases; bases outside gene matches: 13. The CDR3 sequence: CASSPTEGLRVKNIQYF. The CDR3 coding sequence is TGTGCCAGTAGTCCAACAGAGGGACTACGCGTCAAAAACATTCAGTACTTC.

Regarding this clonotype: One end of the junction does not line up with germline, which may come from a read error. The rearrangement links TRBV4-1 to TRBJ1-1, with 9 bases lining up with TRBD1. Germline CDR1 MGHRA, CDR2 YSYEKL. The CDR3 covers 17 residues. CDR3: CASSQMGQGPMNAEAFF. For the CDR3, the DNA is TGCGCCAGCAGCCAAATGGGACAGGGTCCCATGAACGCTGAAGCTTTCTTT.

V usage is TRBV11-1 and J usage is TRBJ2-3, with 10 positions matching TRBD2. The CDR3 runs to 17 residues. Trimming cost V 10 bases and J 8 bases; bases outside gene matches: 21. CDR1 and CDR2 (germline): SGHAT, FQDESV (reference sequence). CDR3 region: CATSMELAGLIGGTQYF. The CDR3 nucleotides are TGTGCCACATCGATGGAACTAGCGGGACTGATAGGGGGTACGCAGTATTTT.

The gene calls are TRBV4-1 and TRBJ2-5; the D is unclear. The V end lost 1 base, the J end lost 1 base, and 10 bases lay between the germline ends. The V gene's germline CDR1 is MGHRA and CDR2 YSYEKL. This CDR3 spans 15 amino acids. CDR3 loop: CASSQVGPLQETQYF. The CDR3, as DNA: TGCGCCAGCAGCCAAGTAGGACCCCTCCAAGAGACCCAGTACTTC.